This TCR beta chain is from a study of post-analysis software for immune sequencing data (dated by TCRdb to the mid-2010s). Broadly, across the study: Relapsing-remitting, secondary progressive and progressive-relapsing multiple sclerosis were recorded as disease courses, and subtype annotation was lacking for some patients. The patient repertoires were compared against 11 previously published healthy control repertoires obtained from donors aged about 6 to 27 years. A subset of samples was prepared in parallel using single-end sample barcoding, then pooled and co-amplified after Illumina adapter ligation.

From the cysteine through the phenylalanine, the CDR3 covers 14 amino acids. The kept DNA is CDR3 alone, 42 bases in frame from the first base. As encoded in the germline V gene (reference sequence), CDR1 is DFQATT while CDR2 is SNEGSKA. Notes on this clonotype: Its antigen is unknown. The input lacks base qualities; no much larger clone sits a single base away.

The library was prepared using PCR. This sample was sequenced with an Illumina HiSeq 2500. Unique molecular identifiers were incorporated into TCR beta cDNA libraries to reduce PCR and sequencing biases. Per 1 to 10 million input T cells, approximately 500,000 cDNA molecules were obtained, such that each molecule approximated one T cell. The patient libraries were prepared and sequenced with the same protocol used for the earlier healthy control dataset. Within a given batch, samples were prepared together, multiplexed and sequenced on the same HiSeq lane. From the authors' description of their analysis: Raw barcoded reads were processed with MIGEC, discarding single-read molecular identifier groups before consensus assembly and CDR3 extraction. Clonotype tables were post-analysed with VDJtools, normalizing diversity by down-sampling all datasets to the smallest sample size. Repertoire overlap clustering matched CDR3 amino acid but not nucleotide sequences to correct batch-related cross-sample contamination. TCRdb handled the public reads itself, with Q25 trimming in fastp and clone calling in MiXCR, and kept productive beta chains. Entries that share a CDR3 protein sequence are merged under the most common genes and DNA. These V and J calls rely on TCRdb rather than the paper's analysis. This sample holds about 540,000 distinct CDR3 sequences; roughly 34% were observed only once. 4.5% to 7.5% of the sample lies in the top ten.

Overall study results and their limits: The control group was slightly older than the multiple sclerosis patient group. When samples were clustered directly using the F measure, samples prepared in the same batch co-clustered strongly, which prompted a batch-effect correction. Patients showed significantly higher frequencies than controls for about five TRBV segments, among them TRBV5-6, TRBV5-1 and TRBV20-1. Significantly lower normalized Chao1 diversity was found in multiple sclerosis patients than in controls, suggesting substantial peripheral T-cell clonal expansion.

To demonstrate the VDJtools post-analysis software, the study profiled TCR beta repertoires from the peripheral blood of about a dozen young patients with multiple sclerosis. Multiple sclerosis patients were children and adolescents aged about 6 to 15 years. The sequence links TRBV20-1 to TRBJ2-1, and 8 junctional nucleotides match TRBD2. The better agreement between TRBJ2-7 and the DNA end casts doubt on the J call. The receptor was isolated from a girl aged 2-17 years with multiple sclerosis. The sample comprised blood. The CDR3 is CSATGGGPYNEQYF. The DNA reads as follows: TGCAGTGCGACCGGGGGGGGCCCATACAATGAGCAGTACTTC.